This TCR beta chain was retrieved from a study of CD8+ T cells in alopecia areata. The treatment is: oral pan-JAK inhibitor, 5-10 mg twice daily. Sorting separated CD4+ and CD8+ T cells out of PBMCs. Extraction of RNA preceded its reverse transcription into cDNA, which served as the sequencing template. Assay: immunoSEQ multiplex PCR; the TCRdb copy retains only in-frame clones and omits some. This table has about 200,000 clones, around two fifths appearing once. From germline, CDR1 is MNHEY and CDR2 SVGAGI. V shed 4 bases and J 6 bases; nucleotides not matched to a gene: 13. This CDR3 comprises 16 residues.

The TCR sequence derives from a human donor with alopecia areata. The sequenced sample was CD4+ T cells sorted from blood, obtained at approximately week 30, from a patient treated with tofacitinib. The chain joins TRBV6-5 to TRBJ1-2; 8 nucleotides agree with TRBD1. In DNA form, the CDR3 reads TGTGCCAGCAGTTTAATCCTGACAGGGGTGGCGGATGGCTACACCTTC. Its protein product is CASSLILTGVADGYTF.